Listed below are T cell receptor beta chains from one sample, sequenced in a study of blood T cell repertoires in COVID-19. The assay was immunoSEQ multiplex PCR, and TCRdb's table has in-frame clones only and misses some. Of about 260,000 clones in the sample, more than 70% are singletons; the top ten hold around 2.1%. The sequenced sample was PBMCs or T cells enriched from blood (not recorded which). These receptors originate from a woman between 50 and 59 years old who had recovered from COVID-19. Each CDR3 is given with its conserved first and last residue. Fields, in order: clone size, J gene, D gene, V gene, CDR3 DNA, CDR3 protein. A D gene is named only where the DNA matches it firmly. Size tells how often a clone was seen (once, few, many) or the class of an expanded clone, and some rows leave it out.

clone_size: NA
j_call: TRBJ1-2
d_call: TRBD1
v_call: TRBV4-3
cdr3_nt: TGCGCCAGCAGCCAAGATACCCGGGACAGTTATTATGGCTACACCTTC
cdr3_aa: CASSQDTRDSYYGYTF

clone_size: NA
j_call: TRBJ1-2
d_call: NA
v_call: TRBV30
cdr3_nt: TGTGCCTGGAGTGAGGAAGGGGAAGACTATGGCTACACCTTC
cdr3_aa: CAWSEEGEDYGYTF

clone_size: NA
j_call: TRBJ1-2
d_call: NA
v_call: TRBV5-5
cdr3_nt: TGTGCCAGCAGCGCAGCCGGGACTTCTAACTATGGCTACACCTTC
cdr3_aa: CASSAAGTSNYGYTF

clone_size: NA
j_call: TRBJ1-6
d_call: TRBD1
v_call: TRBV25-1
cdr3_nt: TGTGCCAGCAGTGATTGGGGACAGATCTATAATTCACCCCTCCACTTT
cdr3_aa: CASSDWGQIYNSPLHF

clone_size: once
j_call: TRBJ1-6
d_call: NA
v_call: TRBV6-5
cdr3_nt: TGTGCCAGCAAAATTAGTGCTACCAATTCACCCCTCCACTTT
cdr3_aa: CASKISATNSPLHF

clone_size: once
j_call: TRBJ2-7
d_call: TRBD1
v_call: TRBV19
cdr3_nt: TGTGCCAGTAGTATTACAGGGGACTACGAGCAGTACTTC
cdr3_aa: CASSITGDYEQYF

clone_size: NA
j_call: TRBJ1-2
d_call: TRBD1
v_call: TRBV9
cdr3_nt: TGTGCCAGCAGCGAATCGGACAGGGTCTATGGCTACACCTTC
cdr3_aa: CASSESDRVYGYTF

clone_size: NA
j_call: TRBJ2-1
d_call: TRBD2
v_call: TRBV12-5
cdr3_nt: TGTGCTAGTGGTTCGGGACTAGCGGGAGACTATGAGCAGTTCTTC
cdr3_aa: CASGSGLAGDYEQFF

clone_size: NA
j_call: TRBJ2-7
d_call: TRBD1
v_call: TRBV5-1
cdr3_nt: TGCGCCAGCAGCTGGGGACAGGGGACGAGCGAGCAGTACTTC
cdr3_aa: CASSWGQGTSEQYF

clone_size: NA
j_call: TRBJ1-1
d_call: TRBD1
v_call: TRBV11-3
cdr3_nt: TGTGCCAGCAGCTTCAACTCAGGGGGCACTGAAGCTTTCTTT
cdr3_aa: CASSFNSGGTEAFF

clone_size: NA
j_call: TRBJ2-1
d_call: TRBD2
v_call: TRBV5-1
cdr3_nt: TGCGCCAGCAGCCACCGTACGACTAGCGGGGGAAATGAGCAGTTCTTC
cdr3_aa: CASSHRTTSGGNEQFF

clone_size: NA
j_call: TRBJ1-1
d_call: TRBD1
v_call: TRBV4-3
cdr3_nt: TGCGCCAGCAGCCAGTCAGGACGGGACAGGAACACTGAAGCTTTCTTT
cdr3_aa: CASSQSGRDRNTEAFF

clone_size: NA
j_call: TRBJ2-1
d_call: TRBD2
v_call: TRBV4-1
cdr3_nt: TGCGCCAGCAGCCAAGATCTAATAACCAATAGCGGGGGGATAGATGAGCAGTTCTTC
cdr3_aa: CASSQDLITNSGGIDEQFF

clone_size: NA
j_call: TRBJ2-6
d_call: NA
v_call: TRBV28
cdr3_nt: TGTGCCAGCAGTTTACGATTAGGCAGGGGGCGCGAGCGGGAGGACCCCTCTGGGGCCAACGTCCTGACTTTC
cdr3_aa: CASSLRLGRGREREDPSGANVLTF

clone_size: NA
j_call: TRBJ1-1
d_call: NA
v_call: TRBV5-8
cdr3_nt: TGTGCCAGCAGCCCAAGGCGGGCTGAAGCTTTCTTT
cdr3_aa: CASSPRRAEAFF

clone_size: NA
j_call: TRBJ2-5
d_call: TRBD2
v_call: TRBV19
cdr3_nt: TGTGCCGCCTCTAGCGGGGGTGGGGTAGAGACCCAGTACTTC
cdr3_aa: CAASSGGGVETQYF

clone_size: NA
j_call: TRBJ2-1
d_call: TRBD1
v_call: TRBV6-5
cdr3_nt: TGTGCCAGCAGTTTGGACAGGATCTCGTTTGAGCAGTTCTTC
cdr3_aa: CASSLDRISFEQFF

clone_size: NA
j_call: TRBJ1-2
d_call: TRBD1
v_call: TRBV5-1
cdr3_nt: TGCGCCAGCGGTGGGACAGGGGGCGATGGCTACACCTTC
cdr3_aa: CASGGTGGDGYTF

clone_size: once
j_call: TRBJ2-5
d_call: NA
v_call: TRBV5-5
cdr3_nt: TGTGCCAGCAGCTTAACGGGGTTGGTGGGGGAGACCCAGTACTTC
cdr3_aa: CASSLTGLVGETQYF

clone_size: NA
j_call: TRBJ1-5
d_call: TRBD1
v_call: TRBV28
cdr3_nt: TGTGCCAGCGACCCGGGACAGGGGATCATCGGCCTTCAGCCCCAGCATTTT
cdr3_aa: CASDPGQGIIGLQPQHF

clone_size: NA
j_call: TRBJ1-6
d_call: NA
v_call: TRBV7-2
cdr3_nt: TGTGCCAGCAGTCCCGTTTCCACAGGGCATTCACCCCTCCACTTT
cdr3_aa: CASSPVSTGHSPLHF

clone_size: NA
j_call: TRBJ2-7
d_call: NA
v_call: TRBV14
cdr3_nt: TGTGCCAGCAGCCAAGATCCCGGGTACCCCTACGAGCAGTACTTC
cdr3_aa: CASSQDPGYPYEQYF

clone_size: NA
j_call: TRBJ2-5
d_call: NA
v_call: TRBV4-3
cdr3_nt: TGCGCCAGCAGCCGAGGCTACAGGGACCAAGAGACCCAGTACTTC
cdr3_aa: CASSRGYRDQETQYF

clone_size: NA
j_call: TRBJ1-1
d_call: TRBD1
v_call: TRBV5-1
cdr3_nt: TGCGCCAGCAGCGTAGAACAGGGGGGGAACACTGAAGCTTTCTTT
cdr3_aa: CASSVEQGGNTEAFF

clone_size: NA
j_call: TRBJ1-1
d_call: NA
v_call: TRBV5-4
cdr3_nt: TGTGCCAGCAGCTTGGGCGGACAGATGAACACTGAAGCTTTCTTT
cdr3_aa: CASSLGGQMNTEAFF

clone_size: few
j_call: TRBJ1-2
d_call: NA
v_call: TRBV28
cdr3_nt: TGTGCCAGCAGTTTTATTTCAACCACTCCTTATGGCTACACCTTC
cdr3_aa: CASSFISTTPYGYTF

clone_size: few
j_call: TRBJ1-2
d_call: NA
v_call: TRBV19
cdr3_nt: TGTGCCAGTAGCCCGGCCCCGGGGGGGTCCTATGGCTACACCTTC
cdr3_aa: CASSPAPGGSYGYTF